This T cell receptor (beta chain) came from a study of T cell responses to AZD1222 COVID-19 vaccine (dated by TCRdb to about 2021). Study-level background: A total of 230 to 250 trial participants underwent TCR sequencing, of whom about 200 had received two doses of AZD1222 and about 25 had received two doses of the MenACWY control vaccine. Trial participants were enrolled by age into subgroups of 18-55, 56-69 and 70-plus years, and about 150, 27 and 61 TCR-sequenced participants, respectively, were included in these subgroups.

The time point label corresponds to: about 28 days (+/-7) after the second vaccine dose. What the treatment or condition label conveys for this sample: meningococcal conjugate vaccine given as trial control. Samples from vaccinated people were obtained from the UK trials COV001 and COV002, which included a single-blind randomized controlled phase 2/3 trial of AZD1222 (ChAdOx1 nCoV-19) in healthy adults. Trial participant PBMC samples were collected at day 0 and day 28 after the second dose for TCRbeta chain sequencing. The CDR3 regions of human TCRbeta chains were subjected to immunosequencing. For the original study's pipeline: TCRs in the repertoires were compared against a reference library of SARS-CoV-2-specific TCRs that had been generated with the MIRA antigen-specificity platform. Breadth meant the fraction of unique TCRs that were SARS-CoV-2-associated, whereas depth meant the fraction of total T cells that were SARS-CoV-2-associated. Using the MIRA data, each spike-specific TCR was mapped to the spike region that the TCR reacts to and placed in a CD4 or CD8 class. Log10-transformed breadth and depth values were compared by one-way ANOVA with Sidak's multiple comparisons tests. TCRdb obtained this table from immuneACCESS and retained in-frame rearrangements with V and J assigned. These tables miss some clones; where compared with another copy, unresolved V genes account for less than half of the shortfall, and the remainder is unexplained. The V and J calls and clone size were taken over from that table, and D and trimming were inferred from the DNA. The sample table holds approximately 140,000 clones, of which under 95% were seen once. Roughly 7.1% of the sample is taken by the ten largest.

About this clone: Its antigen has not been determined. Base qualities are not at hand, and no much larger clone is one base apart.

General conclusions and limits of the study: A significant rise in spike-specific TCR breadth and depth was observed after two AZD1222 doses relative to day 0 and relative to MenACWY recipients. Epitopes outside the regions mutated in the B.1.351 and B.1.1.7 variants were reportedly recognized by nearly half of the unique spike-specific TCRs. Only six AZD1222 recipients were SARS-CoV-2 seropositive at baseline, limiting conclusions about previously exposed vaccinees. Most participants were white British and females outnumbered males, and the authors suggested that clonal diversity may have been underestimated. Because no day 14 peak-response samples were available, the repertoires could be characterized only after the peak T cell response. The 56-69-year group was small, and its depth increase did not reach significance, likely because of low power. Vaccine-associated CD4 TCRs spanned the whole spike protein, with dominant responses in regions 160-218 and 743-854.

The sample consisted of peripheral blood, taken 28 days after the second dose of the MenACWY control vaccine. This receptor was identified in an adult who received the MenACWY meningococcal vaccine as a control.

The sequence in DNA is TGTGCCAGCAGTTTCGGGGGTAGCGGGGGAGATACGCAGTATTTT. Its product reads: CASSFGGSGGDTQYF. The chain is encoded by TRBV28 joined to TRBJ2-3, and TRBD2 matches 9 of the central bases. Reading the germline V gene gives CDR1 MDHEN and CDR2 SYDVKM. At the junction V is shortened by 3 bases and J by 5 bases; bases outside the gene matches: 6. From the cysteine up to the phenylalanine, the CDR3 has a length of 15 residues. Only the CDR3 DNA is retained, 45 bases long and in frame from the first base.